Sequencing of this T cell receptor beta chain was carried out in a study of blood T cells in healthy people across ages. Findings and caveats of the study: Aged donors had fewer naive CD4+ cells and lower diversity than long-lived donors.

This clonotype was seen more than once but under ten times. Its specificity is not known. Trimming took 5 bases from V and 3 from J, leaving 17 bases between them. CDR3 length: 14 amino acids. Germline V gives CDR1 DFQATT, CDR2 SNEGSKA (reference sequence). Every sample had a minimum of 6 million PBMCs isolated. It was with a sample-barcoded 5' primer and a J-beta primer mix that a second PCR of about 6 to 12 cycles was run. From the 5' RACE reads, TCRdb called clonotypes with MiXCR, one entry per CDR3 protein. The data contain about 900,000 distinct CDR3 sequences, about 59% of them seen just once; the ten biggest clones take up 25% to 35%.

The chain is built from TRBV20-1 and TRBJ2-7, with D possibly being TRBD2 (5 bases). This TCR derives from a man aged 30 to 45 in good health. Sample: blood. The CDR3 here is CSAYNLNEGYEQYF. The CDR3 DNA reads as TGCAGTGCTTACAATCTTAACGAGGGCTACGAGCAGTACTTC.